This T cell receptor (beta chain) came from a study of vaccination effects on CD4 cells after COVID-19. TCRdb keeps only in-frame clones here, not all; method: immunoSEQ multiplex PCR. The sample consists of tens of thousands of clones, 65% to 75% of them appearing once. To note about this clone: The antigen is not known.

The culture ran for under eleven days, and then CD4+ T cells were isolated. The germline gives CDR1 SGHRS, CDR2 YFSETQ. The CDR3 spans 14 residues. Trimming removed 4 bases from V and 5 bases from J, with 15 bases in between. The chain links TRBV5-1 to TRBJ1-1; possibly TRBD1 for D (5 bases). This clonotype was obtained from a human donor who had a prior SARS-CoV-2 infection. The sequencing here drew on CD4+ T cells from PBMCs cultured without peptide, taken before COVID-19 vaccination. CDR3 sequence (DNA): TGCGCCAGCAGCGGTACCATGGGGGGTACTGAAGCTTTCTTT. The encoded protein is CASSGTMGGTEAFF. Together with reference TRBV5-1 and TRBJ1-1, the CDR3 gives the full variable domain: KAGVTQTPRYLIKTRGQQVTLSCSPISGHRSVSWYQQTPGQGLQFLFEYFSETQRNKGNFPGRFSGRQFSNSRSEMNVSTLELGDSALYLCASSGTMGGTEAFFGQGTRLTVV.